A single sample gave rise to the 14 T cell receptor beta chains below, sequenced in a study of blood T cells in healthy people across ages. The use of a sample-barcoded 5' primer and a J-beta primer mix characterized a second PCR of roughly 7 to 11 cycles. TCRdb ran MiXCR on the 5' RACE reads and lists one entry per CDR3 protein. The sample has some 860,000 distinct CDR3 sequences, more than 50% seen once. The specimen was blood. The receptors stem from a man aged 35-49 years in good health.

The gene calls are TRBV20-1 and TRBJ2-5; D may correspond to TRBD1 or TRBD2 (5 bases each). The CDR3 is 13 residues long. Germline V lookup: CDR1 DFQATT, CDR2 SNEGSKA (reference sequence). The V end lost 6 bases, the J end lost 11 bases, and 22 bases lay between the germline ends. CDR3 in amino acids: CSANRPVGDRQYF. The CDR3 coding sequence is TGCAGTGCGAACCGTCCGGTGGGGGACCGTCAGTACTTC.

The genes are TRBV6-2 or TRBV6-3 and TRBJ1-2; 9 positions agree with TRBD1. Trimming cost V 5 bases and J 4 bases; bases outside gene matches: 8. The CDR3 is 15 amino acids. Germline CDR1 reads MNHEY; CDR2 reads SVGEGT. CDR3 sequence (DNA): TGTGCCAGCAGTGTGCCGGGACAGGGCAGCTATGGCTACACCTTC. Residues: CASSVPGQGSYGYTF.

This rearrangement joins TRBV20-1 to TRBJ2-7; possible D gene TRBD2, 5 bases. V was cut by 1 base and J by 1 base, with 14 bases left in between. This CDR3 region has 15 residues. Germline CDR1 DFQATT, CDR2 SNEGSKA (reference sequence). CDR3: CSARARGLGSYEQYF. In DNA form, the CDR3 reads TGCAGTGCTAGAGCTCGGGGTTTAGGTTCCTACGAGCAGTACTTC.

This clonotype showed up just a few times. V usage is TRBV29-1 and J usage is TRBJ1-2; 8 nucleotides agree with TRBD1. J was trimmed by 8 bases and V by 6 bases; bases with no gene match: 8. The CDR3 is made up of 12 amino acids. Germline-derived CDR1 and CDR2 are SQVTM and ANQGSEA. The DNA for the CDR3 is TGCAGCGTGCGACAGGGGCCACCGGGCTACACCTTC. Amino acids: CSVRQGPPGYTF.

This chain connects TRBV29-1 to TRBJ2-5; 7 bases are a match to TRBD2. The V and J ends lost 0 bases and 2 bases, in that order; junction bases with no gene match: 3. Germline values: CDR1 SQVTM, CDR2 ANQGSEA. The CDR3 consists of 14 residues. The CDR3 sequence: CSVEDRTRQETQYF. CDR3 bases: TGCAGCGTTGAAGATCGGACTAGACAAGAGACCCAGTACTTC. Using reference TRBV29-1 and TRBJ2-5 for the parts outside the CDR3, the full variable domain is SAVISQKPSRDICQRGTSLTIQCQVDSQVTMMFWYRQQPGQSLTLIATANQGSEATYESGFVIDKFPISRPNLTFSTLTVSNMSPEDSSIYLCSVEDRTRQETQYFGPGTRLLVL.

This clonotype was observed a few times. The chain is built from TRBV20-1 and TRBJ2-1; 12 nucleotides agree with TRBD2. The V gene's germline CDR1 is DFQATT and CDR2 SNEGSKA (reference sequence). J gave up 7 bases and V 4 bases, and 14 bases lay outside the gene matches. The CDR3 has 17 residues. CDR3 in amino acids: CSATPAMASGGANEQFF. CDR3 DNA: TGCAGTGCTACCCCTGCGATGGCTAGCGGGGGGGCAAATGAGCAGTTCTTC.

A remark on this clonotype: Compared with germline, one end of the junction differs, possibly owing to a read error. The V gene is TRBV24-1, the J gene TRBJ1-4; 10 bases align to TRBD1. This CDR3 has 15 residues. Looked up from germline, CDR1 is KGHDR and CDR2 is SFDVKD. CDR3 coding DNA: TGTGCCATCAGTGATCCGGGACAGGGGAGCGAAAAACTGTTTTTT. Translating it yields CAISDPGQGSEKLFF.

This clonotype was observed many times. The chain recombines TRBV7-9 with TRBJ2-7; 8 bases are shared with TRBD2. Germline values: CDR1 SEHNR, CDR2 FQNEAQ (reference sequence). V lost 6 bases and J lost 4; bases outside the gene matches: 8. This CDR3 region has 14 residues. The chain's CDR3 is CASSSGTSGYEQYF. The CDR3, as DNA: TGTGCCAGCAGTTCTGGGACTAGTGGGTACGAGCAGTACTTC. The whole variable domain, remainder taken from reference TRBV7-9 and TRBJ2-7, is DTGVSQNPRHKITKRGQNVTFRCDPISEHNRLYWYRQTLGQGPEFLTYFQNEAQLEKSRLLSDRFSAERPKGSFSTLEIQRTEQGDSAMYLCASSSGTSGYEQYFGPGTRLTVT.

The rearrangement joins TRBV3-1 to TRBJ2-1; 7 bases map to TRBD1. This CDR3 comprises 15 residues. Trimming at V came to 6 bases and at J to 9 bases, leaving 14 bases not matched to a gene. Germline CDR1 LGHDT, CDR2 YNNKEL (reference sequence). CDR3 nucleotide sequence: TGTGCCAGCAGACCAACAGGGGCCCCGAAGGGTGAGCAGTTCTTC. Encoded protein: CASRPTGAPKGEQFF.

The chain joins TRBV29-1 to TRBJ2-5; tentatively, D is TRBD2 (5 bases). The assigned J gene may be wrong: the sequence end matches TRBJ2-7 better. The germline CDR1 and CDR2 sequences are SQVTM and ANQGSEA. There are 14 residues in the CDR3. In DNA, the CDR3 is TGCAGCGTTGAAGATCGCACTAGAACCTACGAGCAGTACTTC. This sequence encodes CSVEDRTRTYEQYF.

The chain has TRBV28 and TRBJ2-1; 9 nucleotides match TRBD2. V gave up 6 bases and J gave up 8 bases; unmatched junction bases: 11. The CDR3 has 15 residues. Germline lookup yields CDR1 MDHEN and CDR2 SYDVKM. CDR3 in amino acids: CASSHMAGGPDEQFF. The DNA of the CDR3 is TGTGCCAGCAGCCACATGGCGGGAGGGCCCGATGAGCAGTTCTTC.

The genes are TRBV24-1 and TRBJ2-1; a possible D gene is TRBD2 (5 bases). CDR3 size: 16 residues. Germline V gene sequence: CDR1 KGHDR, CDR2 SFDVKD. V was shortened by 3 bases and J by 8 bases, with 19 bases between the two germline ends. The CDR3 loop is CATSDPAGGMIDEQFF. In DNA form, the CDR3 reads TGTGCCACCAGTGATCCAGCAGGAGGAATGATCGATGAGCAGTTCTTC.

This clonotype came up a few times. The chain uses TRBV7-9 and TRBJ2-7, with 7 bases aligning to TRBD1. The CDR3 spans 14 residues. In germline, CDR1 is SEHNR, CDR2 FQNEAQ (reference sequence). V lost 5 bases to trimming and J lost 0 bases; unmatched junction nucleotides: 4. DNA for the CDR3: TGTGCCAGCAGCCCGGGACAGCTCTCCTACGAGCAGTACTTC. This codes for CASSPGQLSYEQYF. Full variable domain (rest looked up from reference TRBV7-9 and TRBJ2-7): DTGVSQNPRHKITKRGQNVTFRCDPISEHNRLYWYRQTLGQGPEFLTYFQNEAQLEKSRLLSDRFSAERPKGSFSTLEIQRTEQGDSAMYLCASSPGQLSYEQYFGPGTRLTVT.

The CDR3 coding sequence is TGTGCCAGCAGCCTCCGGACGGACTACGAGACCCAGTACTTC. Protein: CASSLRTDYETQYF. The J gene is TRBJ2-5, the V gene TRBV3-1; D may be TRBD2 (6 bases). The CDR3 has 14 residues. V gave up 4 bases and J gave up 5 bases, with 14 bases separating them. Looked up from germline, CDR1 is LGHDT and CDR2 is YNNKEL (reference sequence).